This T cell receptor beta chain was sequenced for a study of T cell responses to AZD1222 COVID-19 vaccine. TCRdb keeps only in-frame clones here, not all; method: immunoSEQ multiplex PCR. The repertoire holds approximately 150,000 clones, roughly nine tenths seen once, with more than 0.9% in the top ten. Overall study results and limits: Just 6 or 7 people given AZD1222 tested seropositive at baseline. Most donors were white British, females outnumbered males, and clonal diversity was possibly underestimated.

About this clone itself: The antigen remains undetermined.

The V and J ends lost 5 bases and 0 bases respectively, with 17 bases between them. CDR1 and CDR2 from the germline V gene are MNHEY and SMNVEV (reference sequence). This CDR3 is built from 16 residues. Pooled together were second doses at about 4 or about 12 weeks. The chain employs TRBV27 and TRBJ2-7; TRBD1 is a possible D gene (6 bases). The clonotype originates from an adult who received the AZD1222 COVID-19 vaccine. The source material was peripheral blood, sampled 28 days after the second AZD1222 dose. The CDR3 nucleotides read TGTGCCAGCAGTCCAACAAGGGACACGAGCTCCTACGAGCAGTACTTC. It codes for CASSPTRDTSSYEQYF.